The entry below describes one T cell receptor beta chain. TCR beta CDR3 regions were amplified from RNA transcripts. HTBI primers were employed in a first-round RT-PCR of the TCR CDR3. TCRdb redid the calling of the multiplex PCR reads with MiXCR, one entry per CDR3 protein. The sample yields 650,000 to 850,000 distinct CDR3 sequences, over 15% seen once. This specimen comes from a study of T cells in Graves' hyperthyroidism and ophthalmopathy. There are 15 residues in the CDR3. Germline V gene lookup returns CDR1 MDHEN and CDR2 SYDVKM. V was clipped by 0 bases and J by 2 bases, with 10 bases between them.

The sequence derives from a woman between 50 and 59 years old with Graves' hyperthyroidism that later progressed to Graves' ophthalmopathy. Material: blood. The chain recombines TRBV28 with TRBJ1-2; D is uncertain. The CDR3 coding sequence is TGTGCCAGCAGTTTATGGGGTGGGGAGAACTATGGCTACACCTTC. Protein sequence: CASSLWGGENYGYTF.